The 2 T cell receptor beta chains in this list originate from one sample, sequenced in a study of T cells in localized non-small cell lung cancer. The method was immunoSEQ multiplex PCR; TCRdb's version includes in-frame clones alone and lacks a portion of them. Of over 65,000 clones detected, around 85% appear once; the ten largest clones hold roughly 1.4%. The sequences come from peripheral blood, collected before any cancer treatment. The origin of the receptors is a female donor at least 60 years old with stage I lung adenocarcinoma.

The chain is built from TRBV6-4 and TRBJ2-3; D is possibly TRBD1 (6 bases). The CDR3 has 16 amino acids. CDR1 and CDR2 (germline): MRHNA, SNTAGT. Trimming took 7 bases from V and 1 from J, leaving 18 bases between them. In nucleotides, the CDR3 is TGTGCCAGCATTTATCCGGCAGGGGCCCGCACAGATACGCAGTATTTT. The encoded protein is CASIYPAGARTDTQYF.

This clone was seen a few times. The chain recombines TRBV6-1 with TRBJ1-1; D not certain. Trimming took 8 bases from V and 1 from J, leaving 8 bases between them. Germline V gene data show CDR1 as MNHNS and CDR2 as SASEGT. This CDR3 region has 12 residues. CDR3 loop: CASHNPNTEAFF. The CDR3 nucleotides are TGTGCCAGCCATAACCCGAACACTGAAGCTTTCTTT.